This paragraph reports one TCR beta chain. This entry is derived from a study of T cell changes during pregnancy in multiple sclerosis. This CDR3 has 17 residues. J gave up 1 base and V 5 bases, and 7 bases lay outside the gene matches. Germline loops: CDR1 MNHEY, CDR2 SMNVEV (reference sequence). This table comes from immunoSEQ multiplex PCR, and its TCRdb copy is limited to in-frame clones, with some not included. The repertoire holds about 92,000 clones, roughly 91% seen once, with over 3.5% in the top ten. The V gene is TRBV27, the J gene TRBJ2-3; 12 nucleotides agree with TRBD2. Sequencing was performed on peripheral blood, taken in the first trimester of pregnancy. This sequence was found in a female donor with multiple sclerosis, enrolled in a pregnancy study. The CDR3 region is CASSPARLAGGTDTQYF. Here the CDR3 DNA reads TGTGCCAGCAGTCCCGCCCGACTAGCGGGGGGCACAGATACGCAGTATTTT.